The entry below describes one T cell receptor beta chain. Which antigen it targets is not known. No qualities accompany the bases; no much larger clone lies one base away. The CDR3 covers 15 residues, taking in both the cysteine and the phenylalanine. Only CDR3 DNA remains: 45 bases, in frame from the first base. V loses 6 bases, J loses 2 bases, and the germline ends lie 14 bases apart. As encoded in the germline V gene, CDR1 is MGHDK while CDR2 is SYGVNS. This sample stems from a study of cytomegalovirus exposure and HLA in healthy donors (dated 2017 in TCRdb). With regard to the full study: According to an earlier analysis of 550 to 700 of the donors, roughly 180 million T cells yielded over 90 million unique TCR beta sequences and around 300 Gb of sequence data. About 280 gigabases of sequencing data and roughly 80 million unique TCR sequences made up an early release that covered 640 HLA-typed donors. Of the roughly 410 genotyped donors, roughly 80% were placed in the genetic ancestry cluster associated with self-reported Caucasian donors. The study aimed to test whether cataloging public T cell receptors could reveal signatures of past pathogen exposure. Using immunosequencing, the study profiled T cell repertoires from some 670 subjects and related those repertoires to cytomegalovirus serostatus. A separate validation cohort of 100 to 150 different subjects was used in addition to the approximately 640-subject first cohort. To predict cytomegalovirus infection status, the study combined high-throughput TCR immunosequencing, statistical association of individual TCRs with disease status, and machine learning. A later analysis re-examined previously published TCR beta repertoires from about 700 donors and added high-resolution HLA genotyping to investigate patterns of TCR occurrence. Rather than drawing on any new phenotypic data, the later analysis identified candidate immune exposures from TCR beta sequences and the way those sequences occurred across donors. An earlier analysis of fewer than 700 of the donors applied high-throughput TCR beta sequencing to assess whether each TCR beta V gene segment acted as functional or pseudogenic. Donor age, sex, ethnicity and CMV serostatus were compiled together with the repertoire data. A later genetic analysis used genome-wide SNP genotypes for about 65% of the 666 donors, treating that subset as a discovery cohort. All discovery cohort repertoires had been generated using a single sequencing platform. Both class I and class II loci were covered by HLA typing, at four-digit resolution. Typing coverage varied by locus: roughly 629-630 donors for A, B, C, DRB1 and DQB1; roughly 510 for DQA1; about 570 for DPA1; roughly 470 for DPB1. Roughly five DR-DQ haplotypes were handled as single units for association and clustering because linkage in the cohort was strong. Among almost 400 genotyped donors of the cohort, an average of approximately 250,000 unique TCR beta nucleotide sequences were sequenced per donor, roughly 20% of them non-productive. Findings and caveats that apply to the study as a whole: Specific HLA alleles were associated with around 18,000 TCR beta sequences at a false discovery rate of 0.05 in a later analysis. Strong co-occurrence of HLA alleles, especially DR and DQ, made assigning TCR associations to individual alleles difficult. Some IMGT-functional V segments, including TRBV6-2 and TRBV6-3, could not be told apart with the 87-base-pair reads, so those segments were excluded. Correlated functional status among segregating V segments might reflect linkage disequilibrium, but an unknown experimental factor could not be ruled out. Because counts were too low, about 15 rarely observed V segments, including chromosome 9 orphons, were left out of the earlier analysis of approximately 500 of the donors. A few of the identified cytomegalovirus-associated TCR beta chains were confirmed in vitro to be specific for cytomegalovirus antigens. In the study, approximately 150 TCR beta chains were listed as associated with cytomegalovirus. A cluster of highly shared sequence variants was judged likely to represent a technical artifact of the sequencing pipeline. In a later analysis, most CMV-associated TCR beta chains were found to appear HLA-restricted, with HLA associations seemingly driven largely by CMV exposure. According to a later analysis, parvovirus B19, influenza, CMV and Epstein-Barr virus appeared linked to several top co-occurrence clusters. In a later genetic analysis, fewer N-insertions in productive TCRs were reported among donors in an Asian-associated ancestry cluster than the roughly 700-donor mean. For the cohort, immune exposure information was limited to CMV serostatus. In this cohort, only TCR beta chains were sequenced, and detectable features were limited by the absence of alpha or paired-chain data. The authors suggested that the approach could potentially be extended to other disease states and immunological phenotypes. In a later analysis, HLA-associated TCR beta chains showed more clonal expansion and lower generation probabilities than non-associated chains that were equally common. In a later genetic analysis, a missense DCLRE1C variant was associated with V-gene and J-gene trimming of TCR beta chains, and the association was replicated in an independent cohort. Across donors, most TCR sequences were observed very rarely, whereas some public TCRs were present in many individuals. In an earlier analysis of over 550 of the donors, most TCR beta V segments were observed in productive rearrangements about 87% or about 30% of the time, broadly matching IMGT annotations. Because HLA typing was missing for some donors at each locus, association tests included only the typed subset. A further reported finding was that TCR beta sequences accurately predicted the HLA-A and HLA-B alleles for most subjects in the first cohort. In a later analysis, the rate of TCR association differed among HLA loci, with DRB1 alleles having the most associated TCRs and HLA-C alleles having the fewest. The presence/absence analyses assumed that sequencing depth was roughly uniform across donors, and that assumption may not be true. Cytomegalovirus status was reported to be diagnosed by the classifier with high specificity and sensitivity in both the original and validation cohorts.

The library was made by the immunoSEQ multiplex PCR assay. A mixture of 60 forward primers for TCR Vbeta segments and 13 reverse primers for TCR Jbeta segments was used in the multiplex PCR. Amplification of the CDR3 region of rearranged TCR beta genes was performed with a multiplex PCR assay on genomic DNA. The Illumina HiSeq System was used to sequence the amplified TCR beta libraries as 87-base-pair reads. In the paper's pipeline: A later analysis tallied around 82 million unique TCR beta chains across the 700 or so repertoires, and about 10 million of those chains were shared by two or more donors. Raw reads were error-corrected and collapsed into unique sequences by a nearest-neighbor algorithm in which closely related sequences were merged to remove PCR and sequencing errors. V, D and J gene segments were assigned by aligning CDR3 sequences to IMGT reference sequences. For a sequence to be retained, a match of at least six nucleotides was required to both a V gene segment and a J gene segment. Rearrangements were called productive when the CDR3 lacked stop codons and stayed in frame with V and J; all others were non-productive. CDR3 was defined according to IMGT convention as the region running from the second conserved V-encoded cysteine to the conserved J-encoded phenylalanine. Sequences without an unambiguous match to a single V gene segment were excluded from the earlier analysis of over 500 of the donors. An earlier analysis of some 610 of the donors called V segments functional above 56.7% productive rearrangements and segregating when the between-donor standard deviation exceeded 5%. To diagnose cytomegalovirus status from the catalog of TCR beta chain sequences, a statistical classification framework was built. In a later analysis, TCR nucleotide sequences were compared against IMGT/GENE-DB human TR gene sequences so that V and J genes could be assigned. In a later analysis, CDR3 sequences and most-parsimonious VDJ recombination scenarios were assigned using the TCRdist pipeline. In a later analysis, every TCR beta chain was defined by the combination of its CDR3 amino acid sequence and its V-gene family, and reads without a unique V-gene family were dropped. As a way to deal with suspected cross-contamination and a sequencing artifact, a later analysis dropped 500 to 700 nucleotide sequences that were highly shared and had low generation probability. In a later analysis, a clonal expansion index was calculated for each public chain from normalized within-repertoire ranks of inferred template counts. In a later analysis, generation probabilities were computed using a VDJ recombination model fitted to out-of-frame rearrangements, and the results were checked against IGoR. In a later analysis, hypergeometric tests were used to score TCR-TCR, TCR-HLA and TCR-CMV co-occurrence, with a repertoire-size bias correction applied to TCR pairs. False discovery rates were estimated in a later analysis by permuting HLA or CMV assignments 20 times. In a later analysis, co-occurring TCRs were grouped using DBSCAN, with TCRdist sequence similarity added in when clustering inside HLA-allele-positive subsets. Repertoires with fewer than 30,000 or more than 120,000 public chains, plus five repertoires with anomalous nucleotide sharing, were excluded from co-occurrence clustering. TCRdb took this table from immuneACCESS and kept in-frame rearrangements with V and J called. Such tables lack part of the clones; where checked against another copy, unresolved V genes explain under half of the gap, and the rest is unexplained. D and trimming come from the DNA, and the V and J calls and clone size come from that table. A total of some 120,000 clones appear in this sample, around 80% of them only once. 1.1% of the sample comes from the top ten.

In total, just over 650 healthy bone marrow donors made up the cohort. Cohort members were all nominally healthy when sampled, although unrecorded immune exposures were likely present. The donor was CMV seronegative and was included in the group of approximately 350 seronegative cohort members. A peripheral blood sample was provided by each donor, and peripheral blood mononuclear cells were used for TCR beta sequencing. The Qiagen DNeasy Blood Extraction Kit was used to extract genomic DNA from the blood cell samples. The material sequenced was PBMCs. This receptor chain uses TRBV25-1 and TRBJ1-3; the D gene is possibly TRBD1, with 5 bases matching. This clonotype was sampled from a woman aged 30 to 39 in good health and CMV-seronegative. The DNA sequence is as follows: TGTGCCAGCAGCCTCCATGGGGGGGCTGGAAACACCATATATTTT. It specifies CASSLHGGAGNTIYF.